This T cell receptor beta chain originates from a study of PD-1 and CTLA-4 blockade in melanoma. In its sample, this clone was seen a few times. The CDR3 consists of 14 residues. V lost 5 bases and J lost 4, with 12 bases in between. CDR1 and CDR2 from the germline V gene are PRHDT and FYEKMQ (reference sequence). Profiled with immunoSEQ multiplex PCR; TCRdb holds only in-frame clones, not every one. The repertoire holds 28,000 or so clones, with roughly 90% as singletons. This chain connects TRBV13 to TRBJ2-1; no firm D call. Source: CD8+ T cells from peripheral blood, taken from a patient given anti-PD-1 treatment. This TCR derives from a human donor with melanoma. CDR3 protein: CASSPGFKYNEQFF. DNA for the CDR3: TGTGCCAGCAGCCCCGGATTCAAGTACAATGAGCAGTTCTTC.